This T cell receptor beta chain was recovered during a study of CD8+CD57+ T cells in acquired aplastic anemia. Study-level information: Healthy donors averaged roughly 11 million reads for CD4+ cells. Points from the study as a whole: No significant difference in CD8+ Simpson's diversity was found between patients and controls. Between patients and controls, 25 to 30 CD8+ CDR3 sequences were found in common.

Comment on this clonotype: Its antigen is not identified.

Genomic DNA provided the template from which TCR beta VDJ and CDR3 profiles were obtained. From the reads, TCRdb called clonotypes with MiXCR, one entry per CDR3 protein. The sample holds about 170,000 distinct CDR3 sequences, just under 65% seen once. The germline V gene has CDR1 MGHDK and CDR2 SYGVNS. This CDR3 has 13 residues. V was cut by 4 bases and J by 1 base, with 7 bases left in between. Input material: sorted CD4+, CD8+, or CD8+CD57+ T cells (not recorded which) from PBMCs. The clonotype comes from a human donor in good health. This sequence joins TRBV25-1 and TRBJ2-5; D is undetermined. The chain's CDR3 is CASSGSIQETQYF. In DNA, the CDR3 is TGTGCCAGCAGTGGGAGCATCCAAGAGACCCAGTACTTC.